This T cell receptor beta chain was documented in a study of neurological immune-mediated disorders. From germline, CDR1 is SGHTA and CDR2 FQGNSA. V trimming: 5 bases; J trimming: 7 bases; junction bases outside the gene matches: 10. The CDR3 has 14 amino acids. Stated time point: longitudinal time-point 2. From 15-18 subjects, over 180 million TCR-beta sequences were obtained in each sequencing run. One entry per CDR3 protein, called by TCRdb with MiXCR from the 5' RACE reads. This table holds tens of thousands of distinct CDR3 sequences, less than 15% found once. In its sample, this clonotype was seen many times. As yet, its antigen is unknown. The study's findings and limits: The absence of any CDR3 amino acid sequence shared by expanded clones across subjects suggests that repertoires were private in all groups. Levels of TCR clonal expansion peaked in HTLV-1-associated myelopathy and reached their lowest in multiple sclerosis, under those of healthy controls.

Material for sequencing was PBMCs. The V call is TRBV7-2, the J call TRBJ1-2, with TRBD1 identical over 7 bases. This TCR came from a woman aged 40 to 49 in good health. CDR3 protein: CASSEYRGAPGYTF. The CDR3 nucleotides are TGTGCCAGCAGCGAGTACAGGGGAGCTCCTGGCTACACCTTC.